This entry lists 11 T cell receptor beta chains sequenced from one sample in a study of shared clonotypes between healthy human individuals. TCRdb keeps only in-frame clones here, not all; method: immunoSEQ multiplex PCR. The sample holds roughly 2 million clones, over 85% seen once. Material: naive CD4+ T cells sorted from blood. Subset meaning: CD45RA+ positively selected. The receptors were sampled from a man aged 18 to 29 in good health.

V is TRBV27 and J is TRBJ1-2; a weak D match, TRBD1 (5 bases). CDR1 and CDR2 (germline): MNHEY, SMNVEV (reference sequence). The V end lost 4 bases, the J end lost 8 bases, and 14 bases lay between the germline ends. This CDR3 has 13 amino acids. CDR3 in amino acids: CASSYRDSRGYTF. The CDR3 bases are TGTGCCAGCAGTTATAGAGACAGCCGCGGCTACACCTTC.

V and J are TRBV5-5 and TRBJ1-5; TRBD1 matches 8 bases. CDR3 length: 15 amino acids. Unmatched junction bases numbered 7, after V lost 2 bases and J lost 6 bases. The germline V gene has CDR1 SGHKS and CDR2 YYEKEE (reference sequence). This CDR3 is CASSFSGGNGQPQHF. The CDR3 DNA is TGTGCCAGCAGCTTCTCAGGGGGCAATGGTCAGCCCCAGCATTTT.

The chain uses TRBV6-6 and TRBJ2-1; 7 bases match TRBD1. V was pared by 6 bases and J by 0 bases, with 5 bases of the junction left unmatched. This CDR3 region has 15 residues. Germline V lookup: CDR1 MNHNY, CDR2 SVGAGI (reference sequence). This chain's CDR3 is CASREDRSSYNEQFF. The CDR3 DNA reads TGTGCCAGCAGGGAGGACAGGAGCTCCTACAATGAGCAGTTCTTC.

The chain employs TRBV6-1 and TRBJ2-3, with TRBD2 identical over 11 bases. The germline V gene encodes CDR1 MNHNS and CDR2 SASEGT. This CDR3 comprises 17 residues. Unmatched junction bases numbered 7, after V lost 0 bases and J lost 5 bases. In DNA form, the CDR3 reads TGTGCCAGCAGTGAAGCGGGCCTAGCGGGAGGACAAGATACGCAGTATTTT. Translation gives CASSEAGLAGGQDTQYF.

This clone came up once. The V and J genes are TRBV7-9 and TRBJ2-3; D gene ambiguous. This CDR3 comprises 16 residues. Per the germline V gene, CDR1 is SEHNR and CDR2 is FQNEAQ (reference sequence). The germline V and J ends were trimmed by 5 bases and 0 bases, with 15 bases remaining between them. The CDR3 region has the DNA TGTGCCAGCAGCCCCCTTTTCGCGTATAGCACAGATACGCAGTATTTT. Translating gives CASSPLFAYSTDTQYF.

The chain joins TRBV5-1 to TRBJ2-5; tentative D call: TRBD2 (5 bases). V dropped 3 bases and J dropped 5 bases, with 11 bases sitting between them. Germline lookup yields CDR1 SGHRS and CDR2 YFSETQ. The CDR3 length is 13 residues. CDR3: CASSWVSGETQYF. The CDR3 DNA follows: TGCGCCAGCAGCTGGGTTTCGGGGGAGACCCAGTACTTC.

The table lists this clone with a count of one. The chain uses TRBV9 and TRBJ2-1; 10 nucleotides match TRBD2. The V gene end was trimmed by 4 bases and the J gene end by 5 bases; junction bases not matched to a gene: 12. Per the germline V gene, CDR1 is SGDLS and CDR2 is YYNGEE. The CDR3 runs to 17 residues. In DNA, the CDR3 is TGTGCCAGCAGCCGGCTAGCGGGAGCGGCCGGCGACAATGAGCAGTTCTTC. Translating gives CASSRLAGAAGDNEQFF.

The chain links TRBV6-1 to TRBJ2-7; the D gene could be TRBD1 or TRBD2 (6 bases each). The CDR3 is 14 amino acids. Trimming pared 9 bases from V and 3 bases from J, leaving 18 bases between. Germline CDR1 reads MNHNS; CDR2 reads SASEGT. CDR3 in DNA: TGTGCCAGTACCGCGGGACAAGGATTCTACGAGCAGTACTTC. Translating it yields CASTAGQGFYEQYF.

The chain carries TRBV30 and TRBJ1-1; TRBD1 matches 7 bases. Per the germline V gene, CDR1 is GTSNPN and CDR2 is SVGIG (reference sequence). The J segment lost 1 base and the V segment lost 0 bases, leaving 2 bases of the junction unmatched. The CDR3 runs to 14 residues. The CDR3 DNA reads TGTGCCTGGAGTGTCCCAGGGGGGAACACTGAAGCTTTCTTT. Amino acids: CAWSVPGGNTEAFF.

This rearrangement joins TRBV5-1 to TRBJ1-3; D is ambiguous. The length of the CDR3 is 13 residues. The V and J ends lost 9 bases and 0 bases respectively, with 10 bases between them. Per germline, CDR1 SGHRS and CDR2 YFSETQ. The CDR3 loop is CATSPPSGNTIYF. CDR3 DNA: TGCGCCACCTCGCCCCCCTCTGGAAACACCATATATTTT.

The genes are TRBV6-1 and TRBJ1-1; 7 nucleotides match TRBD1. After removal of 5 bases from V and 1 base from J, the junction contained 4 bases not matched to a gene. The CDR3 runs 14 residues. Germline CDR1 MNHNS, CDR2 SASEGT. CDR3 amino acids: CASSRTGSNTEAFF. The CDR3 nucleotides read TGTGCCAGCAGTCGGACAGGTTCGAACACTGAAGCTTTCTTT.